This T cell receptor beta chain was identified during a study of T cells after posttransplantation cyclophosphamide. Using immunoSEQ multiplex PCR, the repertoire was profiled, and TCRdb retains in-frame clones only, with some absent. In the table there are some 9,000 clones, about 85% of which are singletons. Busulfan-fludarabine conditioning, marrow transplant, and cyclophosphamide on days +3 and +4 were administered. This TCR was recovered from a female patient in her 40s who received an allogeneic stem cell transplant from an unrelated donor, was CMV-positive, and had no GVHD. Some T cells may be transferred from the graft donor. The sequencing here drew on PBMCs, taken after allogeneic stem cell transplant with posttransplant cyclophosphamide.

CDR3 bases: TGTGCCAGCAGCCTAAGACAGGGGGGTAATTCACCCCTCCACTTT. It is translated as CASSLRQGGNSPLHF. This sequence joins TRBV9 and TRBJ1-6, with 9 positions matching TRBD1. The junction had 5 bases not matched to a gene; V was cut back by 4 bases and J by 6 bases. The CDR3 runs 15 residues. The germline V gene has CDR1 SGDLS and CDR2 YYNGEE.